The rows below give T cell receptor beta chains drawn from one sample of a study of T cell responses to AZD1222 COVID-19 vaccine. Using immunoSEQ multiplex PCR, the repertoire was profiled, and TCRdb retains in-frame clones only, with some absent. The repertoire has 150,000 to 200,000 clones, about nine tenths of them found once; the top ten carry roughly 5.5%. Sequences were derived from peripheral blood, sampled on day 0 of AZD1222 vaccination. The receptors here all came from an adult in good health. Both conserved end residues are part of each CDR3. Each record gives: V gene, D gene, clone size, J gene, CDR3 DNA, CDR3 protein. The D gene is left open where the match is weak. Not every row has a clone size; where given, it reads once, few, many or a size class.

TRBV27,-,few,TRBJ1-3,TGTGCCAGCAGTTTATCGATCAGGGGAAACACCATATATTTT,CASSLSIRGNTIYF
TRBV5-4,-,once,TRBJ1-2,TGTGCCAGCAGCTTGGAGCCTACAGGGTCCAACGGCTACACCTTC,CASSLEPTGSNGYTF
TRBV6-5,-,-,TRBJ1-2,TGTGCCAGCATAAAGGACACCTTAACGAGGGGCTACACCTTC,CASIKDTLTRGYTF
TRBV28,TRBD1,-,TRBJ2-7,TGTGCCAGCAGTACGACAGGGGGCTCGAACGAGCAGTACTTC,CASSTTGGSNEQYF
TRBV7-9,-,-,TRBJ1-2,TGTGCCAGCAGCTTGTGGGAGGCCGGTCCTAACTATGGCTACACCTTC,CASSLWEAGPNYGYTF
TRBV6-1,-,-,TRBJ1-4,TGTGCCAGCAGTGATGGGAGGAGCGGTGAAAAACTGTTTTTT,CASSDGRSGEKLFF
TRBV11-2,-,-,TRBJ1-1,TGTGCCAGCAGTAACGATTTGAACACTGAAGCTTTCTTT,CASSNDLNTEAFF
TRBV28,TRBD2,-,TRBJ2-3,TGTGCCAGCAGTCTTTTGTCGGCGGGAGGGTGGACAGATACGCAGTATTTT,CASSLLSAGGWTDTQYF
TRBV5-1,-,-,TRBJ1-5,TGCGCCAGCAGCTTGTCAGGGAAGGCTGGTCAGCCCCAGCATTTT,CASSLSGKAGQPQHF
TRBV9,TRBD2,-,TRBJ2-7,TGTGCCAGCAGTGGTTATTCGGGACTAGACGCCTACGAGCAGTACTTC,CASSGYSGLDAYEQYF
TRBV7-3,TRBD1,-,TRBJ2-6,TGTGCCAGCAGCGCAACCGGGACAGGGGGCTTCTCGGGGGCCAACGTCCTGACTTTC,CASSATGTGGFSGANVLTF
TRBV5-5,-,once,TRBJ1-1,TGTGCCAGCAGCCGAACGGAGAAGAACACTGAAGCTTTCTTT,CASSRTEKNTEAFF
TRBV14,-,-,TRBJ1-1,TGTGCCAGCAGCCAAGCCCGGAGTTACACTGAAGCTTTCTTT,CASSQARSYTEAFF
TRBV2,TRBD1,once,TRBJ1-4,TGTGCCAGCAGTGAAGGGACAGGGGGGAGGAAACTGTTTTTT,CASSEGTGGRKLFF
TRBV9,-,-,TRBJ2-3,TGTGCCAGCAGCGTCAAAGCAGATACGCAGTATTTT,CASSVKADTQYF
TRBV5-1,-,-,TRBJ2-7,TGCGCCAGCAGCTTGTTAAGGGGCTACGAGCAGTACTTC,CASSLLRGYEQYF
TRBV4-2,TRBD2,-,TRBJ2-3,TGTGCCAGCAGCCAAGAATTCGGGGGGGATACGCAGTATTTT,CASSQEFGGDTQYF
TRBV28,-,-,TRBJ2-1,TGTGCCAGCAGCCCGATTTTAGGGGGCTCCTACAATGAGCAGTTCTTC,CASSPILGGSYNEQFF
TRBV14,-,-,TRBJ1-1,TGTGCCAGCAGCTCCCCCCGGGGGGAAGCTTTCTTT,CASSSPRGEAFF
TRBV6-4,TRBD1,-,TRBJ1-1,TGTGCCAGCAGTGAGGAGGGGGCTCAAACTGAAGCTTTCTTT,CASSEEGAQTEAFF
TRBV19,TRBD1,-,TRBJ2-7,TGTGCCAGTAGACAGGGGTACGAGCAGTACTTC,CASRQGYEQYF
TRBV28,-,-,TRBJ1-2,TGTGCCAGCAAGCAGGGAAATGACTATGGCTACACCTTC,CASKQGNDYGYTF
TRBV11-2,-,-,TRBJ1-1,TGTGCCAGCAGCTTAGAACTTTTCCTTGAAGCTTTCTTT,CASSLELFLEAFF
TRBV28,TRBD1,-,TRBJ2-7,TGTGCCAGCAGTTTGACAGGGGGCATGCAGTACTTC,CASSLTGGMQYF
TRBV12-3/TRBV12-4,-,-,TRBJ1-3,TGTGCCAGCTCTACCGGTGCGGGAAACACCATATATTTT,CASSTGAGNTIYF
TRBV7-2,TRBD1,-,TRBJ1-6,TGTGCCAGCAGCAAGTGGTCATTGGGACAGGGCCAGGAGTCACCCCTCCACTTT,CASSKWSLGQGQESPLHF
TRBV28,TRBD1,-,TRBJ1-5,TGTGCCAGCAGACCCGGGACAGGTATTGTTTTAGCCCAGCATTTT,CASRPGTGIVLAQHF
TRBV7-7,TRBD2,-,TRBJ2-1,TGTGCTAGCAGCTTGGGCGGGGGTCGGCTGGATGAGCAGTTCTTC,CASSLGGGRLDEQFF